This TCR beta chain was found in a study of early T cells in non-severe SARS-CoV-2 infection. Study-level information: Unpaired chains resulted from sequencing bulk RNA of unsorted whole blood. Points from the study as a whole: Sequences matched to VDJdb favored anti-spike CD8 responses, while private and CD4 specificities were missed.

The CDR3 contains 14 residues. Germline loops: CDR1 SQVTM, CDR2 ANQGSEA. V dropped 2 bases and J dropped 5; count of bases not matched to a gene: 5. A few counts support this clonotype. Antigen unknown. Unique molecular identifier tags were affixed to discrete cDNA molecules. Each CDR3 protein gets one entry after TCRdb re-called the 5' RACE reads with MiXCR. The repertoire includes around 60,000 distinct CDR3 sequences, around 12% of them detected once, and approximately 4.4% sits in the top ten. Source material: whole blood. The sequence was collected from an adult who was a healthcare worker with PCR-confirmed SARS-CoV-2 infection or an uninfected control (not recorded which). This chain connects TRBV29-1 to TRBJ2-2; the match to TRBD1 covers 7 bases. The CDR3 nucleotides are TGCAGCGTTGAAAAACAGGGGCGAACCGGGGAGCTGTTTTTT. Amino acids: CSVEKQGRTGELFF.